A single sample gave rise to the 16 T cell receptor beta chains below, sequenced in a study of blood T cell repertoires in COVID-19. Measured with immunoSEQ multiplex PCR; TCRdb has only the in-frame clones, and not every one. The sample shows 240,000 or so clones, roughly 80% of them seen only once. The sequencing sample was made of peripheral blood. These receptors all come from a woman aged 60-75 years with active or convalescent COVID-19.

The table lists this clone with a few counts. The chain's CDR3 is CASSLDLRQIKEKLFF. CDR3 sequence (DNA): TGTGCCAGCAGCTTAGATCTCCGACAGATAAAGGAAAAACTGTTTTTT. The rearrangement links TRBV11-3 to TRBJ1-4; tentatively, D is TRBD1 (5 bases). CDR1 is SGHNT, CDR2 YENEEA, per germline. The length of the CDR3 is 16 residues. V lost 0 bases and J lost 8, with 16 bases in between.

The J gene is TRBJ1-2, the V gene TRBV3-1 (or the pseudogene TRBV3-2), with TRBD1 matching 7 bases. Germline-derived CDR1 and CDR2 are LGHDT and YNNKEL (reference sequence). Germline trimming cut 4 bases from V and 2 bases from J; bases unmatched to any gene: 4. This CDR3 region has 14 residues. Here the CDR3 DNA reads TGTGCCAGCAGCCCCCGGGACAGAAACTATGGCTACACCTTC. This gives the protein CASSPRDRNYGYTF.

This clone came up once. The chain couples TRBV29-1 to TRBJ1-2, with a tentative D call TRBD1 (5 bases). The germline gives CDR1 SQVTM, CDR2 ANQGSEA. Trimming removed 1 base at V and 7 bases at J, with 16 bases between. The CDR3 spans 14 residues. This CDR3 reads CSVEGQITIGGYTF. The CDR3 nucleotides read TGCAGCGTTGAAGGACAGATCACAATAGGTGGCTACACCTTC.

This chain uses TRBV18 with TRBJ1-1; 7 positions agree with TRBD1. The V and J ends lost 3 bases and 4 bases, in that order; junction bases with no gene match: 5. The CDR3 has 14 amino acids. In germline, CDR1 is KGHSH, CDR2 LQKENI. The CDR3 nucleotides read TGTGCCAGCTCACCCATCCGGACAGGCACTGAAGCTTTCTTT. Its translation is CASSPIRTGTEAFF.

The J gene is TRBJ2-1, the V gene TRBV27; a possible D gene is TRBD2 (5 bases). Looked up from germline, CDR1 is MNHEY and CDR2 is SMNVEV (reference sequence). V lost 2 bases and J lost 2, with 19 bases in between. This CDR3 has 18 residues. The CDR3 here is CASSLNPTGGPAYNEQFF. The DNA for the CDR3 is TGTGCCAGCAGTTTAAACCCCACGGGCGGGCCGGCCTACAATGAGCAGTTCTTC.

CDR3 nucleotides: TGTGCCAGCTCTCGCCGGGACAGGGGGGGAGATACGCAGTATTTT. The encoded protein is CASSRRDRGGDTQYF. V and J are TRBV18 and TRBJ2-3; 11 positions agree with TRBD1. Germline CDR1 is KGHSH and CDR2 is LQKENI. V lost 6 bases and J lost 5; bases outside the gene matches: 7. There are 15 residues in the CDR3.

The chain carries TRBV11-3 and TRBJ2-3, with TRBD2 identical over 8 bases. V lost 3 bases to trimming and J lost 6 bases; unmatched junction nucleotides: 8. This CDR3 is built from 15 residues. Germline V gene lookup returns CDR1 SGHNT and CDR2 YENEEA. The CDR3 sequence is CASSLGTRISDTQYF. The CDR3 DNA sequence: TGTGCCAGCAGCTTGGGGACTAGAATCTCGGATACGCAGTATTTT.

The chain has TRBV4-3 and TRBJ1-1, with TRBD1 identical over 7 bases. The CDR3 runs 15 residues. Germline CDR1 LGHNA, CDR2 YSLEER. After removal of 4 bases from V and 1 base from J, the junction contained 6 bases not matched to a gene. CDR3 bases: TGCGCCAGCAGCCCAGGGGGGTCTACGAACACTGAAGCTTTCTTT. Its translation: CASSPGGSTNTEAFF.

The rearrangement joins TRBV6-2 or TRBV6-3 to TRBJ1-6, with 9 positions matching TRBD1. The CDR3 totals 16 residues. CDR1 is MNHEY, CDR2 SVGEGT, per germline. Losses at the gene ends were 5 bases for V and 5 bases for J; bases not matched to a gene: 7. CDR3 region: CASSRYGTGNNSPLHF. In DNA, the CDR3 is TGTGCCAGCAGTCGATACGGGACAGGGAATAATTCACCCCTCCACTTT.

The rearrangement joins TRBV19 to TRBJ1-1; D gene uncertain. Germline lookup yields CDR1 LNHDA and CDR2 SQIVND (reference sequence). This CDR3 is built from 15 residues. V lost 5 bases and J 4 bases, leaving 17 bases between the germline ends. The CDR3: CASSAQDGRGTEAFF. The CDR3 DNA sequence: TGTGCCAGTAGTGCCCAGGACGGACGGGGCACTGAAGCTTTCTTT.

V usage is TRBV6-6 and J usage is TRBJ1-5, with 11 nucleotides matching TRBD1. CDR1 is MNHNY and CDR2 is SVGAGI in the germline V gene (reference sequence). The trim removed 0 bases at V and 15 bases at J, leaving 4 bases unmatched. The CDR3 is made up of 13 amino acids. The CDR3 nucleotides are TGTGCCAGCAGTTACTCCTTGGACAGGGGGCCGCATTTT. Translating gives CASSYSLDRGPHF.

The V gene is TRBV3-1 (or the pseudogene TRBV3-2), the J gene TRBJ1-1, with D unresolved. The CDR3 loop spans 13 amino acids. CDR1 is LGHDT and CDR2 is YNNKEL in the germline V gene (reference sequence). Trimming took 2 bases from V and 0 from J, leaving 4 bases between them. DNA of the CDR3: TGTGCCAGCAGCCAACAGGTGAACACTGAAGCTTTCTTT. Translation: CASSQQVNTEAFF.

The CDR3 protein is CASSSHRGFDGYTF. The CDR3 DNA sequence: TGTGCCAGCAGCTCCCACAGGGGGTTTGATGGCTACACCTTC. The chain combines TRBV5-4 with TRBJ1-2, with TRBD1 matching over 8 bases. Germline V CDR1 and CDR2: SGHNT, YYREEE (reference sequence). Unmatched junction bases numbered 7, after V lost 3 bases and J lost 6 bases. The CDR3 is made up of 14 amino acids.

The rearrangement links TRBV3-1 (or the pseudogene TRBV3-2) to TRBJ2-3; 12 bases line up with TRBD2. Germline trimming cut 6 bases from V and 3 bases from J; bases unmatched to any gene: 4. Germline CDR1 LGHDT, CDR2 YNNKEL (reference sequence). The CDR3 has 15 residues. CDR3 sequence: CASSPGLAGTDTQYF. Written as DNA, the CDR3 is TGTGCCAGCAGTCCTGGACTAGCGGGGACAGATACGCAGTATTTT.

The chain carries TRBV15 and TRBJ2-3; TRBD2 matches at 13 bases. V was clipped by 8 bases and J by 5 bases; unmatched bases: 4. The CDR3 sequence is 14 residues long. Germline V gene data show CDR1 as LNHNV and CDR2 as YYDKDF (reference sequence). The CDR3 is CATGTSGVVDTQYF. The CDR3 nucleotides read TGTGCCACCGGGACTAGCGGGGTTGTAGATACGCAGTATTTT.

V is TRBV5-1 and J is TRBJ1-3; D remains unclear. The CDR3 contains 14 residues. Trimming took 1 base from V and 1 from J, leaving 6 bases between them. Germline CDR1 reads SGHRS; CDR2 reads YFSETQ. The CDR3 DNA reads as TGCGCCAGCAGCTTGTCCATTTCTGGAAACACCATATATTTT. It is translated as CASSLSISGNTIYF.